These T cell receptor beta chains were read from a single sample in a study of shared clonotypes between healthy human individuals. Sequencing used immunoSEQ multiplex PCR; TCRdb keeps in-frame clones, though not all of them. Among some 1,400,000 clones listed, approximately 96% were seen once. Sequencing input: naive CD4+ T cells sorted from blood. The receptors originated from a man aged 25-40 years in good health. Each CDR3 is given with its conserved first and last residue. The order of the fields is V gene, clone size, J gene, D gene, CDR3 DNA, CDR3 protein. The D gene is left open where the match is weak. Clone size is stated in some rows and not others, as once, few, many or a class when expanded.

v_call: TRBV2; clone_size: .; j_call: TRBJ2-5; d_call: .; cdr3_nt: TGTGCCAGCAGTGATATAACCATCGAAGAGACCCAGTACTTC; cdr3_aa: CASSDITIEETQYF
v_call: TRBV7-9; clone_size: .; j_call: TRBJ2-7; d_call: .; cdr3_nt: TGTGCCAGCAGCTACATGGGCTCGCTCGAGCAGTACTTC; cdr3_aa: CASSYMGSLEQYF
v_call: TRBV6-5; clone_size: once; j_call: TRBJ2-2; d_call: .; cdr3_nt: TGTGCCAGCACCGGTATCGGGGAGCTGTTTTTT; cdr3_aa: CASTGIGELFF
v_call: TRBV19; clone_size: once; j_call: TRBJ2-4; d_call: TRBD2; cdr3_nt: TGTGCCAGTAGTACTCTTCTAGCGGGAGTGAACATTCAGTACTTC; cdr3_aa: CASSTLLAGVNIQYF
v_call: TRBV28; clone_size: .; j_call: TRBJ2-7; d_call: .; cdr3_nt: TGTGCCAGCAGTTTTGGTTGGCCCGGGACCTACGAGCAGTACTTC; cdr3_aa: CASSFGWPGTYEQYF
v_call: TRBV10-2; clone_size: .; j_call: TRBJ2-3; d_call: .; cdr3_nt: TGCGCCAGCCGGTCCTCAGTGGCGCAGTATTTT; cdr3_aa: CASRSSVAQYF
v_call: TRBV5-1; clone_size: .; j_call: TRBJ1-1; d_call: .; cdr3_nt: TGCGCCAGCAGCTTCAATACAGGGTCGGACACTGAAGCTTTCTTT; cdr3_aa: CASSFNTGSDTEAFF
v_call: TRBV19; clone_size: .; j_call: TRBJ2-2; d_call: .; cdr3_nt: TGTGCCAGTAGTATACCGGGATTTGCCGGGGAGCTGTTTTTT; cdr3_aa: CASSIPGFAGELFF
v_call: TRBV28; clone_size: once; j_call: TRBJ2-7; d_call: TRBD2; cdr3_nt: TGTGCCAGCAGCGCCCCCGGGACTAGCGGATCCTACGAGCAGTACTTC; cdr3_aa: CASSAPGTSGSYEQYF
v_call: TRBV18; clone_size: few; j_call: TRBJ1-1; d_call: .; cdr3_nt: TGTGCCAGCTCACCACCGGGGGGGAACACTGAAGCTTTCTTT; cdr3_aa: CASSPPGGNTEAFF
v_call: TRBV7-2; clone_size: .; j_call: TRBJ2-2; d_call: TRBD1; cdr3_nt: TGTGCCAGCAGCAGGACAGGGGTCCCCGGGGAGCTGTTTTTT; cdr3_aa: CASSRTGVPGELFF
v_call: TRBV10-3; clone_size: .; j_call: TRBJ2-3; d_call: .; cdr3_nt: TGTGCCACCACCCCCGATGGGGAAGATACGCAGTATTTT; cdr3_aa: CATTPDGEDTQYF
v_call: TRBV27; clone_size: .; j_call: TRBJ1-1; d_call: TRBD1; cdr3_nt: TGTGCCAGCAGTTTATTGGGGACAGGGGACATGAACACTGAAGCTTTCTTT; cdr3_aa: CASSLLGTGDMNTEAFF
v_call: TRBV23-1; clone_size: .; j_call: TRBJ2-3; d_call: .; cdr3_nt: TGCGCCAGCAGTCAATCCCGCGGGGTAGACCGGACAGATACGCAGTATTTT; cdr3_aa: CASSQSRGVDRTDTQYF
v_call: TRBV28; clone_size: .; j_call: TRBJ2-7; d_call: .; cdr3_nt: TGTGCCAGCAGCATAATGGGTGGGAGAACGGGGGAGCAGTACTTC; cdr3_aa: CASSIMGGRTGEQYF
v_call: TRBV2; clone_size: .; j_call: TRBJ2-3; d_call: TRBD2; cdr3_nt: TGTGCCAGCAGTGAAAGGGAGGGCCACACAGATACGCAGTATTTT; cdr3_aa: CASSEREGHTDTQYF
v_call: TRBV9; clone_size: .; j_call: TRBJ2-5; d_call: .; cdr3_nt: TGTGCCAGCAGCGTACCCCCTGGTGAGGGAGTTGGGGTCAGCGGGCGGGAGACCCAGTACTTC; cdr3_aa: CASSVPPGEGVGVSGRETQYF